This entry concerns a single T cell receptor (beta chain). The data were taken from a study of blood T cells in healthy people across ages. A second PCR, run for roughly 7 to 11 cycles, used a sample-barcoded 5' primer plus a J-beta primer mix. TCRdb analysed the 5' RACE reads with MiXCR anew, one entry per CDR3 protein. The profile shows fewer than 2,000,000 distinct CDR3 sequences, about 31% of them singletons. The CDR3 loop spans 16 amino acids. With 1 base removed from V and 3 bases from J, the gap between germline ends came to 16 bases. The sequence was obtained from a woman in her 30s in good health. J is TRBJ2-7 and V is TRBV12-3 or TRBV12-4; weak D call: TRBD2 (7 bases). Material for sequencing was blood. CDR3 loop: CASSLVGGEGYYEQYF. The CDR3, as DNA: TGTGCCAGCAGTTTAGTAGGGGGGGAGGGTTACTACGAGCAGTACTTC.